The entry below describes one TCR beta chain. The antigen is unknown. The CDR3 consists of 15 residues. From germline, CDR1 is LNHDA and CDR2 SQIVND (reference sequence). The V end was cut by 1 base, the J end by 0 bases, with 6 bases between. Sequencing was at deep level. Generated by immunoSEQ multiplex PCR, the TCRdb table keeps only in-frame clones and is missing some. The sample holds nearly 750,000 clones, over 55% seen once. This sample stems from a study of shared clonotypes between healthy human individuals. Points from the study as a whole: Sequencing depth was expected to affect clonotype sharing among donors.

This receptor was identified in a young woman in good health. V gene TRBV19 combines with J gene TRBJ1-4; D remains unclear. Material for sequencing was memory CD4+ T cells sorted from blood. This sample's subset: CD45RA-negative fraction. CDR3: CASSIGGSTNEKLFF. The CDR3 DNA reads TGTGCCAGTAGTATAGGAGGATCAACTAATGAAAAACTGTTTTTT.